This T cell receptor beta chain came from a study of shared clonotypes between healthy human individuals. General study findings and limits: Genetic and exposure-history diversity was limited by the few donors.

A remark on this clone: Its specificity is not known.

Only in-frame clones appear in the TCRdb table, and some are missing; sequencing was by immunoSEQ multiplex PCR. The sample lists millions of clones; approximately 94% were seen once. Positively selected for CCR7, the CD45RO-negative cells used as naive CD8 cells excluded terminally differentiated effector memory CD45RA+ cells. The TCR sequence derives from a man younger than 35 in good health. The source material was naive CD8+ T cells sorted from blood.

The CDR3 region is CASSLRLGGYYEQYF. In DNA, the CDR3 is TGTGCCAGCAGCTTGCGACTAGGAGGGTACTACGAGCAGTACTTC. This sequence joins TRBV5-4 and TRBJ2-7, with D perhaps matching TRBD2 (6 bases). The CDR3 is made up of 15 amino acids. Trimming removed 1 base from V and 3 bases from J, with 14 bases in between. The germline V gene encodes CDR1 SGHNT and CDR2 YYREEE (reference sequence).